The source of this T cell receptor (beta chain) is a study of blood T cell repertoires in COVID-19. In the source study's methods: The assay estimated nucleated cells by amplifying reference gene primers. Generated by immunoSEQ multiplex PCR, the TCRdb table keeps only in-frame clones and is missing some. V and J calls and clone size follow that table, whereas D and trimming were derived from the DNA. The repertoire holds about 93,000 clones, with around four fifths as singletons. This clone was recorded once. A read error may account for a junction end that differs from germline. The germline V gene encodes CDR1 SGDLS and CDR2 YYNGEE. CDR3 length equals 13 residues.

The receptor was derived from a human donor in a cohort sampled during active COVID-19. Sequencing used peripheral blood. The chain employs TRBV9 and TRBJ2-3; D might be TRBD2 (6 bases). CDR3 coding DNA: TGTGCCAGCAGCATTACTAGCACCGATACGCAGTATTTT. Residues: CASSITSTDTQYF.